This T cell receptor beta chain originates from a study of blood T cell repertoires in COVID-19. Looking at the study overall: COVID-19 samples from acute and convalescent phases originated in the United States, Italy and Spain. PBMCs, B-cell-depleted T cells, or T cells provided the cDNA or gDNA that made up the material.

Original processing notes: Reference gene primer amplification in the assay estimated nucleated cell counts. Here immunoSEQ multiplex PCR was the method, and the copy in TCRdb shows in-frame clones only, minus some. V, J and clone size were drawn from that table, and D and trimming were deduced from the DNA. The repertoire includes about 270,000 clones, around nine tenths of them detected once, and about 8.6% sits in the top ten. The V and J ends lost 2 bases and 4 bases respectively, with 3 bases between them. Germline CDR1 MNHNS, CDR2 SASEGT. The CDR3 contains 11 residues. This clone was seen at least ten times.

Sequencing was done on a sample of peripheral blood. This chain connects TRBV6-1 to TRBJ2-7, with unresolved D. This sequence was found in a man in his forties with active or convalescent COVID-19. CDR3 DNA: TGTGCCAGCAGTGAACCGTACGAGCAGTACTTC. Its protein product is CASSEPYEQYF.